The T cell receptor (beta chain) described here comes from a study of T cell responses to AZD1222 COVID-19 vaccine (dated by TCRdb to the early 2020s). Describing the broader study: Because spike-specific TCR depth and breadth did not differ between the two schedules, AZD1222 recipients who got a second dose at roughly 4 weeks were pooled with those who got a second dose at roughly 12 weeks. A total of over 230 trial participants underwent TCR sequencing, of whom more than 200 had received two doses of AZD1222 and 26 had received two doses of the MenACWY control vaccine. Trial participants were enrolled into age subgroups of 18-55, 56-69 and 70-plus years, which contained approximately 150, 28 and 58 TCR-sequenced participants, respectively. What the work shows at the level of the full study, not this receptor alone: Most participants were white British and females outnumbered males, and the authors suggested that clonal diversity may have been underestimated. Conclusions about previously exposed vaccinees were limited because only 6 or 7 AZD1222 recipients were SARS-CoV-2 seropositive at baseline. After two AZD1222 doses, spike-specific TCR breadth and depth were significantly higher than at day 0 and than in MenACWY recipients. Nearly half of unique spike-specific TCRs reportedly recognized epitopes outside regions mutated in the B.1.351 and B.1.1.7 variants. Because no day 14 peak-response samples were available, repertoires were characterized only after the peak T cell response. In the small 56-69-year group, the increase in depth fell short of significance, most likely because of low power. CD4 TCRs associated with the vaccine covered the entire spike protein, and the dominant responses were in regions 160-218 and 743-854.

Measured from the cysteine to the phenylalanine, the CDR3 is 12 residues long. The read is trimmed to its CDR3 DNA, 36 bases read in frame from base 1. The germline V gene supplies CDR1 SNHLY and CDR2 FYNNEI. The V end loses 3 bases and the J end loses 6 bases, and a stretch of 8 bases separates them. The CDR3 regions of human TCRbeta chains were analyzed by immunosequencing. The source study handled its data this way. Repertoire TCRs were matched against a reference library of SARS-CoV-2-specific TCRs generated with the MIRA antigen-specificity platform. Breadth was defined as the fraction of unique TCRs that were SARS-CoV-2-associated, and depth was defined as the fraction of total T cells that were SARS-CoV-2-associated. Using the MIRA data, each spike-specific TCR was mapped to the spike region that the TCR reacts to and placed in a CD4 or CD8 class. Log10-transformed breadth and depth values were compared by one-way ANOVA with Sidak's multiple comparisons tests. TCRdb holds this immuneACCESS table with in-frame rearrangements only. Some clones are missing; in checked studies, unresolved V genes explain under half, and the rest has no known cause. For V, J and clone size, that table is used; D and trimming come from the DNA. This sample holds over 100,000 clones; just under 90% were observed only once. The ten top clones hold around 10% of the sample.

The time point label here, explained by the study, means: baseline before first vaccination. Vaccinee samples were obtained from the UK trials COV001 and COV002, which included a single-blind randomized controlled phase 2/3 trial of AZD1222 (ChAdOx1 nCoV-19) in healthy adults. Trial participant PBMC samples were collected at day 0 and day 28 after the second dose for TCRbeta chain sequencing. As regards this clone: The target of this receptor is not known. No much larger clone is present one base from it, and per-base qualities are unavailable.

The sequence was obtained from an adult in good health. Recombination linked TRBV2 to TRBJ1-1, with the D gene too uncertain to name. The input for sequencing was peripheral blood, taken on day 0 of AZD1222 vaccination. The encoded CDR3 is CASSDPGAEAFF. At the DNA level, the sequence is TGTGCCAGCAGTGACCCGGGCGCTGAAGCTTTCTTT.